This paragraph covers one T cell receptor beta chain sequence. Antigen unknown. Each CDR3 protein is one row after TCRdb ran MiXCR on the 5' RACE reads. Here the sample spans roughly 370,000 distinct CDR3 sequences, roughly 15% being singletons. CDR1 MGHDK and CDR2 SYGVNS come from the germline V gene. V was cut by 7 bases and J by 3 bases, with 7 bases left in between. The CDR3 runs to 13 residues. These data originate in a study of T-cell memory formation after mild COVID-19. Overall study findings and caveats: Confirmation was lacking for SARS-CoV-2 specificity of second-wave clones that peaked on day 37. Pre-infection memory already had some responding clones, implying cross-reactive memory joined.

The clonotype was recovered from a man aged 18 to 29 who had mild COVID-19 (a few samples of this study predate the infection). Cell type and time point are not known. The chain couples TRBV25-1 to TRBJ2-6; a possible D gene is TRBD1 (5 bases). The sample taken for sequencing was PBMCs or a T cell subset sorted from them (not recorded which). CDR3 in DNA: TGTGCCAGCACAGGGTTTGGGGCCAACGTCCTGACTTTC. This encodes CASTGFGANVLTF.